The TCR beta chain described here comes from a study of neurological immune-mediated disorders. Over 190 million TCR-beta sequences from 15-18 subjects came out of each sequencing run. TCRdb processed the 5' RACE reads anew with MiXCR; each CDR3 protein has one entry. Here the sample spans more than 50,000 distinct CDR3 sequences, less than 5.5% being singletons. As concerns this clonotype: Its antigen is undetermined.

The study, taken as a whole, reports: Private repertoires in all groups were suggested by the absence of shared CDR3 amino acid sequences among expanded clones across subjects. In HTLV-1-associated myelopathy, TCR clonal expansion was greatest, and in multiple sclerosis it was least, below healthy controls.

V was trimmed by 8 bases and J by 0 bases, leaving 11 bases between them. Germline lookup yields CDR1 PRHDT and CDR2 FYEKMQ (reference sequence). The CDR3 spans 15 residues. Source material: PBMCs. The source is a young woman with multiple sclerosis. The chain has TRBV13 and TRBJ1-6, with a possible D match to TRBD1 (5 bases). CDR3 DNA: TGTGCCAGCCTCCAGGGAAGCTCCTATAATTCACCCCTCCACTTT. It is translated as CASLQGSSYNSPLHF.